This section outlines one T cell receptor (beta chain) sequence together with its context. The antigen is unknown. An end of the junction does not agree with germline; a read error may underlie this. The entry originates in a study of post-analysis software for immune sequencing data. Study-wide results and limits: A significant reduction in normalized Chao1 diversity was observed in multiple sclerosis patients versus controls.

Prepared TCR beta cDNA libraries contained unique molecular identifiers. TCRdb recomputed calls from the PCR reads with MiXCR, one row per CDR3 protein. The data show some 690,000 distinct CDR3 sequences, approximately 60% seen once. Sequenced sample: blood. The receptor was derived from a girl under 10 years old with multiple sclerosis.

The CDR3 DNA sequence: TGTGCCAGCGGTGAAGCGGGCATTCAGCCCCAGCATTTT. Translating it yields CASGEAGIQPQHF. V usage is TRBV2 and J usage is TRBJ1-5; D is unclear. Germline CDR1 SNHLY, CDR2 FYNNEI. The CDR3 consists of 13 residues.